Described below is a single T cell receptor (beta chain) sequence and its context. Its specificity is unknown. The data were obtained in a study of chemoradiotherapy in HPV16-positive cancers. This CDR3 has 13 residues. The V gene lost 4 bases and the J gene lost 7 bases, with 13 bases spanning the gap. Germline V gives CDR1 SGHKS, CDR2 YYEKEE (reference sequence). The method was immunoSEQ multiplex PCR; TCRdb's version includes in-frame clones alone and lacks a portion of them. The data show approximately 7,800 clones, around 77% seen once. Study findings and constraints: Non-HPV-specific T cells did not expand in tumors during treatment, whereas candidate HPV-specific clones and E7-related motifs did.

This clonotype was sampled from a human donor with HPV-associated anogenital cancer. V is TRBV5-5 and J is TRBJ2-3, with D possibly being TRBD2 (6 bases). Sampling was done from a patient who underwent chemoradiotherapy. CDR3 in DNA: TGTGCCAGCAGCGCACCGGGACTGCATACGCAGTATTTT. It is translated as CASSAPGLHTQYF.